The next 5 T cell receptor beta chains were all read from a single sample in a study of blood T cell repertoires in COVID-19. Profiling relied on immunoSEQ multiplex PCR, and the TCRdb table lists in-frame clones only, not all of them. The sample has 55,000 to 80,000 clones; more than 90% are singletons. The material sequenced was peripheral blood. The receptor set was obtained from a human donor in a cohort sampled during active COVID-19.

The chain has TRBV4-3 and TRBJ2-2, with a possible D match to TRBD2 (5 bases). Germline CDR1 LGHNA, CDR2 YSLEER. The CDR3 has 15 amino acids. The V gene lost 4 bases and the J gene lost 5 bases, with 14 bases spanning the gap. DNA of the CDR3: TGCGCCAGCAGCCGCGGGCTAGTAGATACCGGGGAGCTGTTTTTT. It codes for CASSRGLVDTGELFF.

V usage is TRBV7-6 and J usage is TRBJ2-7; 11 nucleotides align to TRBD2. Germline V CDR1 and CDR2: SGHVS, FNYEAQ. V lost 6 bases, J lost 5 bases, and 9 bases stayed unmatched. The CDR3 runs to 15 residues. For the CDR3, the DNA is TGTGCCAGCAGTAAGGGACTAGCGGAGGGCCACGAGCAGTACTTC. This translates into CASSKGLAEGHEQYF.

J is TRBJ1-6 and V is TRBV9, with D possibly TRBD1 on 5 matching bases. In germline, CDR1 is SGDLS, CDR2 YYNGEE. V was cut by 5 bases and J by 9 bases, with 18 bases left in between. The CDR3 runs 15 residues. The CDR3 region is CASSLTDGIGSPLHF. The CDR3 DNA follows: TGTGCCAGCAGTTTGACAGATGGTATAGGTTCACCCCTCCACTTT.

The genes are TRBV7-3 and TRBJ2-1; 11 bases map to TRBD2. Germline assignment: CDR1 SGHTA and CDR2 FQGTGA. V trimming: 1 base; J trimming: 4 bases; junction bases outside the gene matches: 6. This CDR3 has 17 amino acids. The CDR3 region has the DNA TGTGCCAGCAGCTTAAGCCCCACTAGCGGGGGTTACAATGAGCAGTTCTTC. Translation: CASSLSPTSGGYNEQFF.

The chain uses TRBV27 and TRBJ2-7, with no clear D. Germline V lookup: CDR1 MNHEY, CDR2 SMNVEV (reference sequence). V lost 5 bases and J 7 bases, leaving 15 bases between the germline ends. This CDR3 is built from 13 residues. The CDR3 is CASSPVARWEQYF. Here the CDR3 DNA reads TGTGCCAGCAGTCCCGTCGCCAGGTGGGAGCAGTACTTC.